This is a list of T cell receptor beta chains from one sample in a study of blood T cell repertoires in COVID-19. Generated by immunoSEQ multiplex PCR, the TCRdb table keeps only in-frame clones and is missing some. The data contain roughly 160,000 clones, approximately 91% of them singletons. Sequences were obtained from peripheral blood. The source of these receptors is a man between 18 and 29 years old with COVID-19, enrolled during active disease. The CDR3 runs from the conserved cysteine through the conserved F or W. The D gene is left open where the match is weak. A row's size may be missing; if present it is once, few, many or a size class.

d_call: NA; j_call: TRBJ2-1; clone_size: NA; v_call: TRBV6-5; cdr3_nt: TGTGCCAGCAGTCCGTGGGAGGAGGGCGATGAGCAGTTCTTC; cdr3_aa: CASSPWEEGDEQFF
d_call: TRBD1; j_call: TRBJ1-4; clone_size: few; v_call: TRBV7-8; cdr3_nt: TGTGCCAGCAGCTTAGCGACAGGGGGAAATGAAAAACTGCTTTTT; cdr3_aa: CASSLATGGNEKLLF
d_call: TRBD1; j_call: TRBJ2-5; clone_size: NA; v_call: TRBV28; cdr3_nt: TGTGCCAGCAGTGCCGGGACAGGGGGCAGGGAGACCCAGTACTTC; cdr3_aa: CASSAGTGGRETQYF
d_call: NA; j_call: TRBJ2-7; clone_size: NA; v_call: TRBV28; cdr3_nt: TGTGCCAGCAGTCCGCATACGGGATTATCCTACGAGCAGTACTTC; cdr3_aa: CASSPHTGLSYEQYF
d_call: NA; j_call: TRBJ2-7; clone_size: NA; v_call: TRBV24-1; cdr3_nt: TGTGCCACCAGTGACCCAGGGTCCTACGAGCAGTACTTC; cdr3_aa: CATSDPGSYEQYF
d_call: TRBD2; j_call: TRBJ2-1; clone_size: NA; v_call: TRBV9; cdr3_nt: TGTGCCAGCAGCGTGGCCCTAGAGCGGGATGGCTACAATGAGCAGTTCTTC; cdr3_aa: CASSVALERDGYNEQFF
d_call: NA; j_call: TRBJ1-4; clone_size: few; v_call: TRBV9; cdr3_nt: TGTGCCAGCAGCGTACAGGGGAATTTGGAAGAAAAACTGTTTTTT; cdr3_aa: CASSVQGNLEEKLFF
d_call: NA; j_call: TRBJ2-5; clone_size: NA; v_call: TRBV28; cdr3_nt: TGTGCCAGCAGTTTCTTCCAAGAGACCCAGTACTTC; cdr3_aa: CASSFFQETQYF
d_call: TRBD2; j_call: TRBJ2-2; clone_size: NA; v_call: TRBV6-5; cdr3_nt: TGTGCCAGCAGAGGGACTAACTTAAAACCGGGGGAGCTGTTTTTT; cdr3_aa: CASRGTNLKPGELFF
d_call: NA; j_call: TRBJ2-1; clone_size: NA; v_call: TRBV6-5; cdr3_nt: TGTGCCAGCCTTTCGCAGATTTACAATGAGCAGTTCTTC; cdr3_aa: CASLSQIYNEQFF
d_call: TRBD2; j_call: TRBJ2-3; clone_size: NA; v_call: TRBV7-6; cdr3_nt: TGTGCCAGCAGCATTACATTAGCGGGAGGTTGGACAGATACGCAGTATTTT; cdr3_aa: CASSITLAGGWTDTQYF
d_call: NA; j_call: TRBJ2-5; clone_size: NA; v_call: TRBV2; cdr3_nt: TGTGCCACCCAGATGACAGGTCCCAAAGAGACCCAGTACTTC; cdr3_aa: CATQMTGPKETQYF
d_call: TRBD1; j_call: TRBJ1-4; clone_size: NA; v_call: TRBV29-1; cdr3_nt: TGCAGCGTTCCCCTCCCGGACAGGGGAGGTGAAAAACTGTTTTTT; cdr3_aa: CSVPLPDRGGEKLFF
d_call: TRBD2; j_call: TRBJ2-7; clone_size: NA; v_call: TRBV9; cdr3_nt: TGTGCCAGCAGCCCCCGACTAGCGGGAGTCTACGAGCAGTACTTC; cdr3_aa: CASSPRLAGVYEQYF
d_call: TRBD1; j_call: TRBJ1-6; clone_size: NA; v_call: TRBV18; cdr3_nt: TGTGCCAGCTCACCTCTTACCGGGACAGGGACTTCACCCCTCCACTTT; cdr3_aa: CASSPLTGTGTSPLHF
d_call: NA; j_call: TRBJ1-3; clone_size: once; v_call: TRBV30; cdr3_nt: TGTGCCTGGAGTTCGGGAAACACCATATATTTT; cdr3_aa: CAWSSGNTIYF
d_call: TRBD2; j_call: TRBJ2-7; clone_size: NA; v_call: TRBV3-1/TRBV3-2; cdr3_nt: TGTGCCAGCAGCCAAGCACTAGCGGGAGCCGAGCAGTACTTC; cdr3_aa: CASSQALAGAEQYF
d_call: TRBD2; j_call: TRBJ2-7; clone_size: NA; v_call: TRBV19; cdr3_nt: TGTGCCAGTAGTATAATGGCGGGAGCCTACGAGCAGTACTTC; cdr3_aa: CASSIMAGAYEQYF
d_call: NA; j_call: TRBJ1-2; clone_size: NA; v_call: TRBV19; cdr3_nt: TGTGCCAGTAAACTGGACAGCGGTGGCGATGGCTACACCTTC; cdr3_aa: CASKLDSGGDGYTF
d_call: NA; j_call: TRBJ2-7; clone_size: NA; v_call: TRBV18; cdr3_nt: TGTGCCAGCTCACTACTCAGGGGAAGCTCCTACGAGCAGTACTTC; cdr3_aa: CASSLLRGSSYEQYF
d_call: TRBD2; j_call: TRBJ2-1; clone_size: few; v_call: TRBV11-2; cdr3_nt: TGTGCCAGCAGTCTATTCATAGCGGGGAATGAGCAGTTCTTC; cdr3_aa: CASSLFIAGNEQFF
d_call: NA; j_call: TRBJ2-3; clone_size: NA; v_call: TRBV9; cdr3_nt: TGTGCCAGCAGCCGGGATTGGACAGATACGCAGTATTTT; cdr3_aa: CASSRDWTDTQYF
d_call: NA; j_call: TRBJ1-4; clone_size: NA; v_call: TRBV5-6; cdr3_nt: TGTGCCAGCAGCTCGGGACACAATGAAAAACTGCTTTTT; cdr3_aa: CASSSGHNEKLLF
d_call: TRBD2; j_call: TRBJ2-7; clone_size: once; v_call: TRBV5-4; cdr3_nt: TGTGCCAGCAGTGGACTAGCGGGACCTTCATACGAGCAGTACTTC; cdr3_aa: CASSGLAGPSYEQYF
d_call: NA; j_call: TRBJ2-7; clone_size: NA; v_call: TRBV6-5; cdr3_nt: TGTGCCAGCAGTTTTCGGGACACATCAATTACCTACGAGCAGTACTTC; cdr3_aa: CASSFRDTSITYEQYF
d_call: TRBD2; j_call: TRBJ2-7; clone_size: NA; v_call: TRBV27; cdr3_nt: TGTGCCAGCAGTTTCGCGGGAGCTTTTGAGCAGTACTTC; cdr3_aa: CASSFAGAFEQYF
d_call: TRBD1; j_call: TRBJ2-1; clone_size: NA; v_call: TRBV5-6; cdr3_nt: TGTGCCAGCAGCCGAGGACAGGGGGCGCAATACTATGAGCAGTTCTTC; cdr3_aa: CASSRGQGAQYYEQFF
d_call: TRBD2; j_call: TRBJ2-2; clone_size: once; v_call: TRBV9; cdr3_nt: TGTGCCAGCAGCATCAGGACTAGCGGGAGGGCCGGGGAGCTGTTTTTT; cdr3_aa: CASSIRTSGRAGELFF